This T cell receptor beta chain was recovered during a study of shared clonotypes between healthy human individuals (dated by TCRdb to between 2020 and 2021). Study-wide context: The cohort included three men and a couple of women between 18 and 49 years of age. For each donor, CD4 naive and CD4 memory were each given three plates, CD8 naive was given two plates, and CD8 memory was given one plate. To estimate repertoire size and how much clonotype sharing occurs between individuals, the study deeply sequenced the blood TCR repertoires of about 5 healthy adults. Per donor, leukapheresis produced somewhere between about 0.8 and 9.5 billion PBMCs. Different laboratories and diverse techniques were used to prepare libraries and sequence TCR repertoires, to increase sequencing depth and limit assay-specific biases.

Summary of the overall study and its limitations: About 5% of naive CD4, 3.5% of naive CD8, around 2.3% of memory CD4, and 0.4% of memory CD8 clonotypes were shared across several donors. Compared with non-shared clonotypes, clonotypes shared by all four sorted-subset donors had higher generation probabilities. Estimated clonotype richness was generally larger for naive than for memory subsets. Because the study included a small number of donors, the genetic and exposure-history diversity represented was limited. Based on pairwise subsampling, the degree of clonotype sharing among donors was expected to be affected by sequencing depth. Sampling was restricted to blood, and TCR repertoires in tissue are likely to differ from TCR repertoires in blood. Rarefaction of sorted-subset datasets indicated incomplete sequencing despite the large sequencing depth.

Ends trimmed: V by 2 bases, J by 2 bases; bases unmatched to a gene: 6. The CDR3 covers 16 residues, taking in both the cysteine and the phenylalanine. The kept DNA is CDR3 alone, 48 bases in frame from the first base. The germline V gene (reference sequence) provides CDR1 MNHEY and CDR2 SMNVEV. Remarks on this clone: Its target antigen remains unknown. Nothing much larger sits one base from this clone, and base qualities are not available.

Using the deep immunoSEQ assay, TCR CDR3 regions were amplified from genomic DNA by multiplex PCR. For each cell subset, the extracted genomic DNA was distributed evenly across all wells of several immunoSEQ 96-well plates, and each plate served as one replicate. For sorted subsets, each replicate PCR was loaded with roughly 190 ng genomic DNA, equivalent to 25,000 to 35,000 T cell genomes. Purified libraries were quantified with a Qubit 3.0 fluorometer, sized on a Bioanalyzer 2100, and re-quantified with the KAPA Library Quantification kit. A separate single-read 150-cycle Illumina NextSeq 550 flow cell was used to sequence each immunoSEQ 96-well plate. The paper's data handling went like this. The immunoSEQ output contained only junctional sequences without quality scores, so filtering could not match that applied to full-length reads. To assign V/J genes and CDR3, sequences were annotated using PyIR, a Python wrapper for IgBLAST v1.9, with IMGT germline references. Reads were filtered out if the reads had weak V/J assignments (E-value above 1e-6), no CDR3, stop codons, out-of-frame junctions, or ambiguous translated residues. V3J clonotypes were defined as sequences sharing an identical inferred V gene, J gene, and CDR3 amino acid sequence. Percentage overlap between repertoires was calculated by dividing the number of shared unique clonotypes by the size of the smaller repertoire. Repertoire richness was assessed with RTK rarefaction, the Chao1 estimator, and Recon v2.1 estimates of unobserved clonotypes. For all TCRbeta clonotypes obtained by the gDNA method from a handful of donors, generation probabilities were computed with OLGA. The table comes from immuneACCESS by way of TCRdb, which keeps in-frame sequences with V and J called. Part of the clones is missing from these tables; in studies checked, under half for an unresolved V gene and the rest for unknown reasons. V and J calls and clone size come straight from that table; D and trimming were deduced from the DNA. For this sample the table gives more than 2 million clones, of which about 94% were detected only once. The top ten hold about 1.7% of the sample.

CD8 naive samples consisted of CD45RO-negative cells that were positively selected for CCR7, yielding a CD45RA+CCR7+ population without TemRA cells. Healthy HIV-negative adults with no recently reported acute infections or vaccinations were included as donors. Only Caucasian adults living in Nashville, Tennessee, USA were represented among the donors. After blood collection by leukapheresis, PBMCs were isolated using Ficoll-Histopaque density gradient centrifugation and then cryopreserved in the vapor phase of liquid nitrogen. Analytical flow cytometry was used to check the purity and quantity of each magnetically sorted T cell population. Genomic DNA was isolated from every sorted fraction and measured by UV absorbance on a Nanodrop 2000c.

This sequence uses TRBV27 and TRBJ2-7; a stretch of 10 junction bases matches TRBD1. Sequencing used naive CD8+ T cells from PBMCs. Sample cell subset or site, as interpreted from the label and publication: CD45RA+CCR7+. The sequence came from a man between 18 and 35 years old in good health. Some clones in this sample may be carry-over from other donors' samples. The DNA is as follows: TGTGCCAGCAGTTTACTCGCCGGGACAGGGGCCTACGAGCAGTACTTC. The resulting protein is CASSLLAGTGAYEQYF.